Listed below are T cell receptor beta chains from one sample, sequenced in a study of blood T cell repertoires in COVID-19. Method: immunoSEQ multiplex PCR; TCRdb's copy keeps in-frame clones and lacks some. In the table there are around 77,000 clones, about 80% of which are singletons. Sequenced: peripheral blood. These receptor sequences come from a human donor in a cohort sampled during active COVID-19. The CDR3 runs from the conserved cysteine through the conserved F or W. A D gene is named only where the DNA matches it firmly. Part of the rows lack a size; the others show once, few, many or a class for expanded clones.

CDR3 length	V gene	D gene	J gene	clone size	CDR3 protein	CDR3 DNA
16	TRBV4-2	NA	TRBJ1-6	once	CASSQDGTTRRSPLHF	TGTGCCAGCAGCCAAGATGGGACAACTAGGCGATCACCCCTCCACTTT
14	TRBV30	TRBD2	TRBJ2-3	NA	CAWRAGGFTDTQYF	TGTGCCTGGAGGGCGGGGGGGTTCACGGATACGCAGTATTTT
15	TRBV5-4	TRBD2	TRBJ2-7	NA	CASSSAGDSSYEQYF	TGTGCCAGCAGCAGTGCGGGGGATAGCTCCTACGAGCAGTACTTC
14	TRBV10-3	TRBD2	TRBJ2-7	NA	CAIRLAGGSYEQYF	TGTGCCATCAGACTAGCGGGGGGCTCCTACGAGCAGTACTTC
14	TRBV11-2	TRBD1	TRBJ2-7	NA	CASSATTGGYEQYF	TGTGCCAGCAGCGCAACGACAGGGGGCTACGAGCAGTACTTC
14	TRBV5-5	NA	TRBJ2-7	NA	CASALRFQGDEQYF	TGTGCCAGCGCACTAAGGTTCCAGGGCGACGAGCAGTACTTC
11	TRBV10-3	TRBD1	TRBJ2-7	NA	CATDDRGEQYF	TGTGCCACCGACGACAGGGGCGAGCAGTACTTC
15	TRBV7-8	NA	TRBJ1-1	once	CASSLLGQENTEAFF	TGTGCCAGCAGCTTACTCGGTCAGGAGAACACTGAAGCTTTCTTT
14	TRBV5-1	NA	TRBJ1-2	NA	CASSLNRVEYGYTF	TGCGCCAGCAGCTTAAACAGGGTTGAGTATGGCTACACCTTC
12	TRBV7-2	NA	TRBJ1-1	NA	CASSFGWTEAFF	TGTGCCAGCAGCTTCGGGTGGACTGAAGCTTTCTTT
13	TRBV7-2	NA	TRBJ2-7	once	CASSLVAFYEQYF	TGTGCCAGCAGCTTAGTAGCGTTCTACGAGCAGTACTTC
15	TRBV9	NA	TRBJ1-1	NA	CASSPSVLLNTEAFF	TGTGCCAGCAGCCCCTCAGTCTTACTGAACACTGAAGCTTTCTTT
13	TRBV7-9	NA	TRBJ1-2	NA	CASSLDSVYGYTF	TGTGCCAGCAGCTTAGACAGTGTCTATGGCTACACCTTC
14	TRBV6-5	TRBD1	TRBJ1-5	NA	CASRGGGAGQPQHF	TGTGCCAGCAGAGGAGGGGGCGCGGGACAGCCCCAGCATTTT
15	TRBV27	TRBD2	TRBJ2-4	NA	CASKLSGAAKNIQYF	TGTGCCAGCAAACTTAGCGGGGCGGCCAAAAACATTCAGTACTTC
13	TRBV5-4	NA	TRBJ2-7	NA	CASSFDPGSEQYF	TGTGCCAGCAGCTTTGATCCGGGGAGCGAGCAGTACTTC
13	TRBV10-3	NA	TRBJ2-5	NA	CAISGGAGETQYF	TGTGCCATCAGCGGCGGTGCGGGGGAGACCCAGTACTTC
14	TRBV7-2	NA	TRBJ1-5	NA	CASSLSGGSQPQHF	TGTGCCAGCAGCTTATCCGGGGGTAGTCAGCCCCAGCATTTT
16	TRBV10-3	TRBD1	TRBJ1-2	NA	CAISELPGQRHYGYTF	TGTGCCATCAGTGAGTTACCGGGACAGCGTCACTATGGCTACACCTTC
16	TRBV3-1/TRBV3-2	NA	TRBJ2-3	NA	CASSPRGSDRTDTQYF	TGTGCCAGCAGCCCCCGAGGTAGCGACCGCACAGATACGCAGTATTTT
15	TRBV9	TRBD1	TRBJ2-2	NA	CASSIGTGGTGELFF	TGTGCCAGCAGCATTGGGACAGGGGGCACCGGGGAGCTGTTTTTT
15	TRBV27	TRBD2	TRBJ2-7	NA	CASSSGLAGPYEQYF	TGTGCCAGCAGTTCGGGACTAGCGGGGCCCTACGAGCAGTACTTC
16	TRBV2	NA	TRBJ1-1	NA	CASRRHGGVQGTEAFF	TGTGCCAGCAGACGCCACGGGGGGGTTCAAGGTACTGAAGCTTTCTTT
13	TRBV7-3	NA	TRBJ1-2	NA	CASSSTGLGGYTF	TGTGCCAGCAGCTCGACAGGTTTGGGCGGCTACACCTTC
13	TRBV2	NA	TRBJ2-5	NA	CASSGEEQETQYF	TGTGCCAGCAGTGGAGAGGAACAAGAGACCCAGTACTTC
17	TRBV13	TRBD2	TRBJ2-5	NA	CASSFSGRVSIKETQYF	TGTGCCAGCAGCTTCTCAGGGAGGGTGTCGATAAAGGAGACCCAGTACTTC
15	TRBV27	TRBD1	TRBJ1-6	NA	CASSRDRGLHSPLHF	TGTGCCAGCAGCCGGGACAGGGGGCTTCATTCACCCCTCCACTTT
13	TRBV15	NA	TRBJ2-7	few	CATSRDSSYEQYF	TGTGCCACCAGCAGGGACAGCTCCTACGAGCAGTACTTC
14	TRBV14	TRBD1	TRBJ1-3	NA	CASSLTGPGNTIYF	TGTGCCAGCAGCCTGACAGGGCCTGGAAACACCATATATTTT
16	TRBV7-3	TRBD1	TRBJ2-2	NA	CASSLMFGQGTGELFF	TGTGCCAGCAGCTTAATGTTCGGACAGGGGACCGGGGAGCTGTTTTTT
17	TRBV4-3	TRBD1	TRBJ1-4	NA	CASSQRGPTGGGEKLFF	TGCGCCAGCAGCCAAAGAGGACCCACAGGGGGCGGTGAAAAACTGTTTTTT
14	TRBV7-8	NA	TRBJ2-2	NA	CASSLDERAGELFF	TGTGCCAGCAGCTTAGACGAACGAGCCGGGGAGCTGTTTTTT
13	TRBV24-1	NA	TRBJ2-7	NA	CATSGGPEDEQYF	TGTGCCACCAGTGGGGGCCCAGAGGACGAGCAGTACTTC
14	TRBV19	NA	TRBJ2-7	NA	CAAKPGQKAYEQYF	TGTGCCGCCAAACCCGGACAAAAAGCCTACGAGCAGTACTTC
15	TRBV6-6	NA	TRBJ2-7	NA	CASSRMGGLSDEQYF	TGTGCCAGCAGTCGCATGGGGGGGCTCTCTGACGAGCAGTACTTC
15	TRBV3-1/TRBV3-2	TRBD1	TRBJ2-2	NA	CASSPGQGITGELFF	TGTGCCAGCAGCCCGGGACAGGGGATAACCGGGGAGCTGTTTTTT
14	TRBV29-1	NA	TRBJ1-1	NA	CSVEGGGGGTEAFF	TGCAGCGTTGAAGGGGGCGGGGGAGGCACTGAAGCTTTCTTT
16	TRBV14	NA	TRBJ2-3	NA	CASESGQGEFTDTQYF	TGTGCCAGTGAATCCGGACAAGGGGAATTCACAGATACGCAGTATTTT
15	TRBV7-2	TRBD2	TRBJ2-3	few	CASSWGTRGADTQYF	TGTGCCAGCAGCTGGGGGACTAGGGGGGCAGATACGCAGTATTTT
14	TRBV21-1	NA	TRBJ1-5	few	CASSNGPGNQPQHF	TGTGCCAGCAGCAACGGTCCGGGGAATCAGCCCCAGCATTTT
16	TRBV9	NA	TRBJ1-3	NA	CASSVQGLSSGNTIYF	TGTGCCAGCAGCGTTCAGGGGCTCAGCTCTGGAAACACCATATATTTT
15	TRBV27	NA	TRBJ1-1	few	CASRPIAGASTEAFF	TGTGCCAGCAGACCAATAGCGGGGGCTTCGACTGAAGCTTTCTTT
14	TRBV18	NA	TRBJ1-2	NA	CASSPVRDGHGYTF	TGTGCCAGCTCACCGGTCAGGGATGGACATGGCTACACCTTC
16	TRBV7-9	TRBD1	TRBJ1-1	NA	CASSFRDSRLNTEAFF	TGTGCCAGCAGCTTCCGGGACAGCCGCTTGAACACTGAAGCTTTCTTT
15	TRBV6-6	TRBD1	TRBJ1-2	NA	CASSYPGTETYGYTF	TGTGCCAGCAGTTATCCCGGGACAGAGACATATGGCTACACCTTC
14	TRBV5-4	NA	TRBJ1-3	NA	CASSTGTSGNTIYF	TGTGCCAGCAGCACTGGGACATCTGGAAACACCATATATTTT
15	TRBV4-3	TRBD1	TRBJ2-2	NA	CASSQDGTGFGELFF	TGCGCCAGCAGCCAAGACGGGACAGGGTTCGGGGAGCTGTTTTTT
14	TRBV7-2	TRBD1	TRBJ1-1	NA	CASSSQGEGTEAFF	TGTGCCAGCAGCTCACAGGGGGAGGGCACTGAAGCTTTCTTT
15	TRBV18	TRBD1	TRBJ2-1	NA	CASSEGQGHPNEQFF	TGTGCCAGCTCCGAGGGACAGGGTCATCCTAATGAGCAGTTCTTC
14	TRBV6-5	NA	TRBJ1-5	NA	CASSNLRGNQPQHF	TGTGCCAGCAGTAATCTGAGGGGCAATCAGCCCCAGCATTTT
17	TRBV2	TRBD1	TRBJ1-5	NA	CASSDGTPDRGNQPQHF	TGTGCCAGCAGTGACGGGACGCCGGACAGGGGCAATCAGCCCCAGCATTTT
11	TRBV29-1	NA	TRBJ1-2	NA	CSVAQGPGYTF	TGCAGCGTTGCCCAGGGCCCTGGCTACACCTTC
16	TRBV6-2/TRBV6-3	TRBD1	TRBJ2-7	few	CASSYSSGQSSYEQYF	TGTGCCAGCAGTTACTCTTCGGGACAGTCATCCTACGAGCAGTACTTC
15	TRBV12-5	TRBD1	TRBJ1-1	NA	CASGLKQGWNTEAFF	TGTGCTAGTGGTTTAAAACAGGGGTGGAACACTGAAGCTTTCTTT
15	TRBV18	NA	TRBJ1-1	NA	CASSPGPRENTEAFF	TGTGCCAGCTCACCGGGGCCACGAGAGAACACTGAAGCTTTCTTT